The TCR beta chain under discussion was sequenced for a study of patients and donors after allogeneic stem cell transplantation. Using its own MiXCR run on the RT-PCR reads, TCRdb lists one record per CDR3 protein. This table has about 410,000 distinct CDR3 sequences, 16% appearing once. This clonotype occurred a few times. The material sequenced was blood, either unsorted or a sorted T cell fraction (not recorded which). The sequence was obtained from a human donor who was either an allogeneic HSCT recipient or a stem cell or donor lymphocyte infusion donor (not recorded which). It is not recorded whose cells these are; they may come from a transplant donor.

CDR3 nucleotide sequence: TGTGCCAGCAGTTACTCACACAGGGGGCCCTACGAGCAGTACTTC. It codes for CASSYSHRGPYEQYF. The rearrangement links TRBV6-5 to TRBJ2-7, with 9 nucleotides matching TRBD1. CDR1 and CDR2 from the germline V gene are MNHEY and SVGAGI. The trim removed 0 bases at V and 2 bases at J, leaving 2 bases unmatched. CDR3 length: 15 amino acids.